This T cell receptor beta chain was captured in a study of tissue T cells after allogeneic stem cell transplantation. Study-wide results and caveats: The patient cohort was small and clinically heterogeneous, with limited sampling depth. Alloreactivity or antigen specificity of tissue TCRs was not determined; some clones might be host cells. Blood and spleen captured only part of the tissue TCR repertoire.

CDR3 sequences, V/J genes, frequencies and template counts came from survey-depth TCRbeta sequencing. TCRdb's table, derived via immunoSEQ multiplex PCR, lists solely in-frame clones and lacks some. The sample has 15,000 to 20,000 clones, under 80% seen once. V was clipped by 3 bases and J by 0 bases, with 9 bases between them. The CDR3 runs 16 residues. The germline V gene encodes CDR1 LGHNA and CDR2 YSYQKL. Notes on this clone: Its antigen is currently unknown. The genes and germline here are from mouse. The read terminates 1 residue before the CDR3 end, so the remaining end is supplied by the germline J gene.

This chain uses TRBV2 with TRBJ1-6; D not certain. TRBJ1-6 is classed as an ORF, of uncertain function. The sequence came from a female BALB/c mouse in good health. The mice in this strain carry MHC haplotype H2-d. The specimen sequenced was spleen. CDR3 sequence reads: CASSHDINSYNSPLYF. Incomplete CDR3 DNA: TGTGCCAGCAGCCACGACATCAATTCCTATAATTCGCCCCTCTAC.